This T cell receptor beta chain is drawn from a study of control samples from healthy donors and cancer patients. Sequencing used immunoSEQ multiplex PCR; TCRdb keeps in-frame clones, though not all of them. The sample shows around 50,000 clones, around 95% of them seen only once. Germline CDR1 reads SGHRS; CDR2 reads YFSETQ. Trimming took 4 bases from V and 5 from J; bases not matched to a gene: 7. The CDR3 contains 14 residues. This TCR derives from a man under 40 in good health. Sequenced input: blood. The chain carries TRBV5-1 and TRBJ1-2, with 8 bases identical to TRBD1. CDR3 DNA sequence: TGCGCCAGCAGCAACCCGACAGGGGTTTATGGCTACACCTTC. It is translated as CASSNPTGVYGYTF.